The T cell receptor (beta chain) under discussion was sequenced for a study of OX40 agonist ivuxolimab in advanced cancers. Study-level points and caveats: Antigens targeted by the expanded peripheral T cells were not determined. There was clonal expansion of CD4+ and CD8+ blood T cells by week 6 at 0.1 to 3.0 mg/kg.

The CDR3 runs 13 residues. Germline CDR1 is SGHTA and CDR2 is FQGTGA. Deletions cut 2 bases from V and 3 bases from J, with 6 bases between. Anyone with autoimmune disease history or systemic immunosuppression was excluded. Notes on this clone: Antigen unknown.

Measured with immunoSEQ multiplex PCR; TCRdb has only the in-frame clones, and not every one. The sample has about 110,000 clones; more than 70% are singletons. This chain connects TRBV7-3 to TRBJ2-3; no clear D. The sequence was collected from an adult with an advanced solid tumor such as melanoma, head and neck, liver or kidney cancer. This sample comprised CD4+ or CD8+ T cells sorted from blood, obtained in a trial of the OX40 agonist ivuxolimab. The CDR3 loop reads CASSLDPTDTQYF. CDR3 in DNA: TGTGCCAGCAGCTTAGACCCGACAGATACGCAGTATTTT.